Presented here are 25 T cell receptor beta chains from one specimen sequenced in a study of T cells in Graves' hyperthyroidism and ophthalmopathy. Template material for amplifying TCR beta CDR3 regions consisted of RNA transcripts. First-round RT-PCR with HTBI primers amplified the TCR CDR3 region. TCRdb re-analysed the multiplex PCR reads in MiXCR, keeping a single row per CDR3 protein. The table has 350,000 to 450,000 distinct CDR3 sequences, about 14% seen once; the top ten hold around 10%. Sequenced sample: blood. These receptors were taken from an older woman with Graves' hyperthyroidism.

This clonotype showed up many times. The chain couples TRBV27 to TRBJ2-6; 8 nucleotides agree with TRBD1. CDR1 is MNHEY, CDR2 SMNVEV, per germline (reference sequence). V lost 4 bases to trimming and J lost 2 bases; unmatched junction nucleotides: 7. CDR3 length: 17 amino acids. The CDR3 region has the DNA TGTGCCAGCAGTTCCGGACAGGGAACGCCTGGGGCCAACGTCCTGACTTTC. The encoded protein is CASSSGQGTPGANVLTF.

This clonotype was observed a few times. This chain joins TRBV6-1 and TRBJ1-6; D perhaps matches TRBD1 (6 bases). V lost 8 bases, J lost 5 bases, and 13 bases lay in between. Germline V lookup: CDR1 MNHNS, CDR2 SASEGT. There are 14 residues in the CDR3. The CDR3 DNA follows: TGTGCCAGCTCCACCGGGACAAATAATTCACCCCTCCACTTT. This gives the protein CASSTGTNNSPLHF.

The table lists this clonotype with many counts. The J gene is TRBJ2-7, the V gene TRBV5-1; 15 nucleotides line up with TRBD2. The V segment lost 0 bases and the J segment 5 bases; nucleotides outside the gene matches: 9. CDR1 and CDR2 (germline): SGHRS, YFSETQ. This CDR3 comprises 18 residues. In DNA, the CDR3 is TGCGCCAGCAGCTTGGGGACTAGCGGGAGGGCCTATTTCGACGAGCAGTACTTC. Translated, it gives CASSLGTSGRAYFDEQYF.

The chain combines TRBV12-3 or TRBV12-4 with TRBJ1-1; 10 bases line up with TRBD1. There are 17 residues in the CDR3. V lost 6 bases and J lost 0; bases outside the gene matches: 10. The CDR3 DNA is TGTGCCAGCAGCCCCCGGGGACAGGGGACCCTGAACACTGAAGCTTTCTTT. It encodes CASSPRGQGTLNTEAFF.

This clonotype was seen a handful of times. The chain combines TRBV12-3 or TRBV12-4 with TRBJ1-2; D uncertain. The ends were cut back, 5 bases at V and 3 bases at J, with 10 bases in the middle. The CDR3 sequence is 13 residues long. CDR3 nucleotide sequence: TGTGCCAGCAGTCGGAGATCTTACTATGGCTACACCTTC. Its protein product is CASSRRSYYGYTF.

The chain joins TRBV5-1 to TRBJ2-5; D assignment may be TRBD1 or TRBD2 (5 bases each). This CDR3 contains 13 residues. Trimming stripped 3 bases from V and 1 base from J, with 7 bases between. From germline, CDR1 is SGHRS and CDR2 YFSETQ. The CDR3 sequence: CASSWDLQETQYF. The CDR3 nucleotides read TGCGCCAGCAGCTGGGACCTCCAAGAGACCCAGTACTTC.

This clonotype was observed many times. The chain carries TRBV6-4 and TRBJ2-1, with 11 nucleotides matching TRBD2. The germline gives CDR1 MRHNA, CDR2 SNTAGT. The CDR3 runs 14 residues. V was pared by 2 bases and J by 9 bases, with 3 bases of the junction left unmatched. CDR3 sequence: CASSDTSGSAEQFF. In DNA, the CDR3 is TGTGCCAGCAGTGACACTAGCGGGAGCGCTGAGCAGTTCTTC.

This clonotype turned up a few times. The chain combines TRBV5-4 with TRBJ2-7; possibly TRBD2 for D (6 bases). The CDR3 runs 15 residues. Per the germline V gene, CDR1 is SGHNT and CDR2 is YYREEE (reference sequence). V was trimmed by 0 bases and J by 2 bases, leaving 12 bases between them. The CDR3 nucleotides read TGTGCCAGCAGCTTGGGCCCCGGGAGCACCTACGAGCAGTACTTC. Residues: CASSLGPGSTYEQYF.

This clonotype came up many times. The chain couples TRBV5-1 to TRBJ2-5; 9 bases align to TRBD1. The germline V gene has CDR1 SGHRS and CDR2 YFSETQ. The V gene end was trimmed by 4 bases and the J gene end by 3 bases; junction bases not matched to a gene: 1. CDR3 size: 13 residues. CDR3 region: CASSRTGEETQYF. As DNA, the CDR3 is TGCGCCAGCAGCAGGACAGGGGAAGAGACCCAGTACTTC.

In its sample, this clonotype was seen many times. The chain couples TRBV12-3 or TRBV12-4 to TRBJ1-1, with D hard to call. Trimming stripped 6 bases from V and 4 bases from J, with 15 bases between. The CDR3 consists of 14 residues. The CDR3 DNA reads as TGTGCCAGCAGGCGCCCTGTCGTCGGCACTGAAGCTTTCTTT. This translates into CASRRPVVGTEAFF.

As for this clonotype: One junction end disagrees with the germline gene, perhaps due to a read error. The V call is TRBV2, the J call TRBJ2-5; D not certain. CDR1 and CDR2 from the germline V gene are SNHLY and FYNNEI. The CDR3 covers 11 residues. The CDR3 nucleotides read TGTGCCAGCAGAGACCAAGCGACCCAGTACTTC. Residues: CASRDQATQYF.

This clonotype was seen at least ten times. The chain combines TRBV12-5 with TRBJ1-2; TRBD1 might be the D (5 bases). This CDR3 contains 15 residues. Deletions cut 3 bases from V and 8 bases from J, with 19 bases between. The germline V gene encodes CDR1 LGHNT and CDR2 FRNRAP. This CDR3 reads CASGLSTQVLWGYTF. The CDR3 bases are TGTGCTAGTGGTTTATCAACACAGGTTCTCTGGGGCTACACCTTC.

This clonotype was picked up many times. V is TRBV12-3 or TRBV12-4 and J is TRBJ1-6; 9 bases map to TRBD1. V lost 5 bases and J lost 3; bases outside the gene matches: 5. The CDR3 spans 16 residues. DNA for the CDR3: TGTGCCAGCAGTCCCGGGACAGGGTTCTATAATTCACCCCTCCACTTT. Translating gives CASSPGTGFYNSPLHF.

Ten or more counts support this clonotype. This chain links TRBV12-3 or TRBV12-4 with TRBJ2-3, with D uncertain. CDR3 size: 15 residues. The V gene lost 2 bases and the J gene lost 4 bases, with 13 bases spanning the gap. The CDR3 protein is CASSLNGQTSDTQYF. For the CDR3, the DNA is TGTGCCAGCAGTTTAAACGGGCAGACATCAGATACGCAGTATTTT.

This clonotype has a count of ten or more. This chain uses TRBV27 with TRBJ2-7, with D perhaps matching TRBD2 (5 bases). This CDR3 spans 15 amino acids. The germline V and J ends were trimmed by 8 bases and 1 base, with 18 bases remaining between them. The germline V gene has CDR1 MNHEY and CDR2 SMNVEV (reference sequence). CDR3 sequence: CASRSASGNSYEQYF. CDR3 sequence (DNA): TGTGCCAGCCGTTCGGCCTCCGGGAATTCCTACGAGCAGTACTTC.

The chain carries TRBV11-3 and TRBJ2-5, with D possibly TRBD1 on 5 matching bases. This CDR3 contains 15 residues. Germline V CDR1 and CDR2: SGHNT, YENEEA. V gave up 0 bases and J gave up 5 bases, with 13 bases separating them. The CDR3: CASSLDGAVRETQYF. The CDR3 DNA is TGTGCCAGCAGCTTAGATGGGGCGGTGCGGGAGACCCAGTACTTC.

The genes are TRBV24-1 and TRBJ2-3; D is ambiguous. The CDR3 is 13 residues long. Germline values: CDR1 KGHDR, CDR2 SFDVKD. V lost 1 base, J lost 4 bases, and 5 bases lay in between. CDR3 in amino acids: CATSDFTPDTQYF. The CDR3 DNA sequence: TGTGCCACCAGTGATTTCACGCCAGATACGCAGTATTTT.

This clonotype was found a few times. A junction end diverges from the germline sequence, so it may reflect a read error. The chain employs TRBV5-1 and TRBJ1-1; weak D call: TRBD1 (6 bases). Germline CDR1 reads SGHRS; CDR2 reads YFSETQ. CDR3 size: 15 residues. The CDR3 is CASSLGDRPLTGAFF. Here the CDR3 DNA reads TGCGCCAGCAGCTTGGGTGACAGGCCCCTAACTGGAGCTTTCTTT.

V gene TRBV19 combines with J gene TRBJ1-4, with TRBD1 identical over 8 bases. Germline V lookup: CDR1 LNHDA, CDR2 SQIVND (reference sequence). The CDR3 runs to 15 residues. Trimming took 1 base from V and 8 from J; bases not matched to a gene: 6. The CDR3 spells CASSIAQGAREKLFF. In DNA, the CDR3 is TGTGCCAGTAGTATAGCCCAGGGGGCCAGGGAAAAACTGTTTTTT.

This chain joins TRBV5-1 and TRBJ2-7; TRBD2 matches at 9 bases. After removal of 0 bases from V and 0 bases from J, the junction contained 4 bases not matched to a gene. The CDR3 is made up of 16 amino acids. Germline CDR1 and CDR2: SGHRS and YFSETQ. The CDR3 DNA follows: TGCGCCAGCAGCTTGGGTGCTAGCGGGAACTCCTACGAGCAGTACTTC. It translates to CASSLGASGNSYEQYF.

There are a few counts of this clonotype. V is TRBV29-1 and J is TRBJ2-7; D is unresolved. There are 15 residues in the CDR3. V dropped 0 bases and J dropped 3 bases, with 15 bases sitting between them. Germline CDR1 is SQVTM and CDR2 is ANQGSEA. The CDR3 protein is CSVEEPGRTDYEQYF. CDR3 nucleotides: TGCAGCGTTGAAGAGCCCGGACGCACGGACTACGAGCAGTACTTC.

The V and J genes are TRBV11-2 and TRBJ2-6; D remains unclear. V was pared by 9 bases and J by 0 bases, with 18 bases between. The CDR3 is made up of 17 amino acids. Germline V gene sequence: CDR1 SGHAT, CDR2 FQNNGV. Written as DNA, the CDR3 is TGTGCCAGTAGTATAGACGGCAGGAGCTCTGGGGCCAACGTCCTGACTTTC. This gives the protein CASSIDGRSSGANVLTF.

This clonotype came up many times. This chain connects TRBV6-1 to TRBJ1-2; tentative D call: TRBD1 (6 bases). V lost 4 bases to trimming and J lost 4 bases, with 10 bases between them. CDR1 is MNHNS and CDR2 is SASEGT in the germline V gene. The CDR3 loop spans 13 amino acids. This CDR3 reads CASSGTVAYGYTF. CDR3 DNA sequence: TGTGCCAGCAGTGGGACAGTGGCCTATGGCTACACCTTC.

This clonotype was seen at least ten times. This chain joins TRBV6-1 and TRBJ1-2, with 7 bases matching TRBD1. This CDR3 has 14 residues. V lost 9 bases to trimming and J lost 7 bases; unmatched junction nucleotides: 14. The V gene's germline CDR1 is MNHNS and CDR2 SASEGT. The CDR3 is CASTTRDRDGGYTF. CDR3 in DNA: TGTGCCAGTACGACCCGAGACAGGGATGGTGGCTACACCTTC.

The CDR3 DNA follows: TGTGCCTGGAATGGGCCCCATAACATTCAGTACTTC. Translating gives CAWNGPHNIQYF. The V call is TRBV30, the J call TRBJ2-4; D ambiguous. CDR1 GTSNPN and CDR2 SVGIG come from the germline V gene (reference sequence). Trimming shortened V by 4 bases and J by 7 bases, and 11 bases separated the two germline ends. This CDR3 is 12 amino acids long.